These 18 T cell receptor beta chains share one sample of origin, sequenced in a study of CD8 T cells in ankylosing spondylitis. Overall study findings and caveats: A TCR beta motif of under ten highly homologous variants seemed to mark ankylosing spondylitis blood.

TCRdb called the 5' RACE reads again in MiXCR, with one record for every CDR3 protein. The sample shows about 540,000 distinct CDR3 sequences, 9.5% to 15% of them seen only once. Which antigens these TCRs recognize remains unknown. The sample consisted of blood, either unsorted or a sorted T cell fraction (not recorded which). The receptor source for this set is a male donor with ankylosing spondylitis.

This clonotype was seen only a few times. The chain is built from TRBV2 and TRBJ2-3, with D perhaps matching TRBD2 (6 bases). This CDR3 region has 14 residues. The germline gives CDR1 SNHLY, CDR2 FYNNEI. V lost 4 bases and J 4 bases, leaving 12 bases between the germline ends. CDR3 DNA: TGTGCCAGCAGTGGGGCAGGGAGGCCAGATACGCAGTATTTT. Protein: CASSGAGRPDTQYF.

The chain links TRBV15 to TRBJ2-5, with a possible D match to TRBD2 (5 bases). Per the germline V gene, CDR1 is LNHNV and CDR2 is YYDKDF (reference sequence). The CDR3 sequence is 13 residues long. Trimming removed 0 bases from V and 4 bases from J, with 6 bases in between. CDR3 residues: CATSREGVETQYF. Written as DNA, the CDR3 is TGTGCCACCAGCAGAGAGGGAGTAGAGACCCAGTACTTC.

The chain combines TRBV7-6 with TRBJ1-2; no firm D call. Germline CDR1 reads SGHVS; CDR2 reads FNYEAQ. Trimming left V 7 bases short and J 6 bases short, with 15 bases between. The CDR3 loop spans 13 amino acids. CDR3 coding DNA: TGTGCCAGCACCTCCCCCGCAATAAATGGCTACACCTTC. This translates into CASTSPAINGYTF.

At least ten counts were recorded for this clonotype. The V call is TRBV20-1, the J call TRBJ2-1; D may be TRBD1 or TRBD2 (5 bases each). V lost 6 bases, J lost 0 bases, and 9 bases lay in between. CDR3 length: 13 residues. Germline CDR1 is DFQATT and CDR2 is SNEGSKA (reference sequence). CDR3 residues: CSARESSYNEQFF. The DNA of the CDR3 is TGCAGTGCCAGGGAGAGCTCCTACAATGAGCAGTTCTTC.

CDR3 bases: TGTGCCAGCAGTTTATACAGGGGCTACACTGAAGCTTTCTTT. Translating gives CASSLYRGYTEAFF. The chain employs TRBV27 and TRBJ1-1; 7 nucleotides agree with TRBD1. V lost 1 base, J lost 3 bases, and 2 bases stayed unmatched. This CDR3 contains 14 residues. Germline V CDR1 and CDR2: MNHEY, SMNVEV (reference sequence).

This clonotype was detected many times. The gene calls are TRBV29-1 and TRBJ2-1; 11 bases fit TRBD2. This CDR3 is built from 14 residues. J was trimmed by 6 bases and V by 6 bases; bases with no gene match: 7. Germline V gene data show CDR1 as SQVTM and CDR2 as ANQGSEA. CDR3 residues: CSVVLAGGGNEQFF. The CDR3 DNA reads TGCAGCGTGGTTCTAGCGGGAGGTGGCAATGAGCAGTTCTTC.

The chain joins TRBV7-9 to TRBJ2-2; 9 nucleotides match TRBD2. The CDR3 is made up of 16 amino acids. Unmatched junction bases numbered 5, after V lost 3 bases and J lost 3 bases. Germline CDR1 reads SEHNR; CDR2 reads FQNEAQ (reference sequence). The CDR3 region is CASSFSGRSHTGELFF. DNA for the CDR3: TGTGCCAGCAGCTTTAGCGGGAGAAGTCACACCGGGGAGCTGTTTTTT.

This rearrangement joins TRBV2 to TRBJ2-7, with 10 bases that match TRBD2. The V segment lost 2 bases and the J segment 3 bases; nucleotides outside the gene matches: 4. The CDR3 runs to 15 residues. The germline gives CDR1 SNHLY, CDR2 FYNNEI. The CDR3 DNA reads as TGTGCCAGCAGTGAATTGGGACTAGCGAACTACGAGCAGTACGTC. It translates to CASSELGLANYEQYV.

CDR3 DNA sequence: TGCAGTGCGCCGGGACAGGGGATGGGCAATCAGCCCCAGCATTTT. This gives the protein CSAPGQGMGNQPQHF. This sequence joins TRBV20-1 and TRBJ1-5, with TRBD1 matching over 10 bases. The CDR3 is 15 amino acids. CDR1 DFQATT and CDR2 SNEGSKA come from the germline V gene (reference sequence). V gave up 6 bases and J gave up 2 bases; unmatched junction bases: 7.

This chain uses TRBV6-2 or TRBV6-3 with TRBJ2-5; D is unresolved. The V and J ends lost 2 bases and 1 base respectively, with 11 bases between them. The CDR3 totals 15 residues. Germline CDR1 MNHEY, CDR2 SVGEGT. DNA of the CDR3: TGTGCCAGCAGTTACCCGGACGGACGCCAAGAGACCCAGTACTTC. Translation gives CASSYPDGRQETQYF.

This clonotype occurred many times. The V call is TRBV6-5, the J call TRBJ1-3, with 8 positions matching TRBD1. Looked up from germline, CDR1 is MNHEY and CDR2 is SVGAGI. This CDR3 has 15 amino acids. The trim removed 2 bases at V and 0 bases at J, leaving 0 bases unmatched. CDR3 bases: TGTGCCAGCAGTTACGGACAGGGCTCTGGAAACACCATATATTTT. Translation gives CASSYGQGSGNTIYF.

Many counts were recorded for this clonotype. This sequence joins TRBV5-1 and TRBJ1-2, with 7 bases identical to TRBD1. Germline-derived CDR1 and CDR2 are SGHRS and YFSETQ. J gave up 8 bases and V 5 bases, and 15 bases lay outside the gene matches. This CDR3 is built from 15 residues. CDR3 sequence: CASRQNRDSARGYTF. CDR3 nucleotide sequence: TGCGCCAGCAGGCAAAACCGGGACAGCGCCCGAGGCTACACCTTC.

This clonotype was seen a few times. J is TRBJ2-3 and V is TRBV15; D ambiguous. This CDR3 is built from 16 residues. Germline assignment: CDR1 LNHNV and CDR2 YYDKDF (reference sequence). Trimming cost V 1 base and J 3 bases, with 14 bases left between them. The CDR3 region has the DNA TGTGCCACCAGCAGAGGTTACCTAATAAGGACAGATACGCAGTATTTT. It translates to CATSRGYLIRTDTQYF.

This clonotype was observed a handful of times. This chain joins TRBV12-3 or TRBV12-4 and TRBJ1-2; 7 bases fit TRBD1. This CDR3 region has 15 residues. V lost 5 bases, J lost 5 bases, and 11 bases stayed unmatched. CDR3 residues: CASSPLAGGRYGYTF. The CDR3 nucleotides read TGTGCCAGCAGTCCCCTGGCAGGGGGGAGATATGGCTACACCTTC.

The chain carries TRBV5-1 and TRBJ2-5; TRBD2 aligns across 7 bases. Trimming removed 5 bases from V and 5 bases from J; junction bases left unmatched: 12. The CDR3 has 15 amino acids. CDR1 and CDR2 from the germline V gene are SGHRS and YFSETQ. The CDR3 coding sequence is TGCGCCAGCAGACGCGGACTAGTGGCCCAGGAGACCCAGTACTTC. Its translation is CASRRGLVAQETQYF.

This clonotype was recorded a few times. CDR3 sequence reads: CASSFVYSRTDTQYF. The CDR3 DNA sequence: TGTGCCAGCAGCTTCGTGTATTCTCGCACAGATACGCAGTATTTT. The chain carries TRBV7-2 and TRBJ2-3; D is unresolved. The V end was cut by 3 bases, the J end by 1 base, with 11 bases between. Germline V gene data show CDR1 as SGHTA and CDR2 as FQGNSA. The CDR3 totals 15 residues.

The CDR3 bases are TGCAGTGCTAGAGAACGCCTTAGCGGGAGGGGCACCGGGGAGCTGTTTTTT. Protein product: CSARERLSGRGTGELFF. V usage is TRBV20-1 and J usage is TRBJ2-2, with 11 bases fitting TRBD2. Trimming took 0 bases from V and 4 from J; bases not matched to a gene: 7. Germline CDR1 and CDR2: DFQATT and SNEGSKA (reference sequence). CDR3 length: 17 residues.

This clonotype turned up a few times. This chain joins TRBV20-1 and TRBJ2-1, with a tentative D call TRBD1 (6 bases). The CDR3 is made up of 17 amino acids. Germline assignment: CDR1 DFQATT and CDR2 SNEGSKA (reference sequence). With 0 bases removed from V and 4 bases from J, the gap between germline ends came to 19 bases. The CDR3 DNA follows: TGCAGTGCTAGAGAGGGACACAAGCCGGAAAAGTACAATGAGCAGTTCTTC. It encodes CSAREGHKPEKYNEQFF.